One sample yielded the 5 T cell receptor beta chains listed below, sequenced in a study of cytomegalovirus exposure and HLA in healthy donors. Use of 60 Vbeta and 13 Jbeta primers characterized the PCR. This table comes from immunoSEQ multiplex PCR, and its TCRdb copy is limited to in-frame clones, with some not included. The top ten hold about 3% of the sample, which has roughly 200,000 clones, around 70% seen once. Material for sequencing was PBMCs. The receptors stem from a male donor in good health and CMV-seronegative.

The chain uses TRBV19 and TRBJ2-3, with 8 bases that match TRBD2. CDR3 size: 14 residues. Germline V CDR1 and CDR2: LNHDA, SQIVND (reference sequence). Losses at the gene ends were 3 bases for V and 1 base for J; bases not matched to a gene: 0. Written as DNA, the CDR3 is TGTGCCAGTAGTATTAGCGGGGGCACAGATACGCAGTATTTT. Amino acids: CASSISGGTDTQYF. Full variable domain (missing parts from reference TRBV19 and TRBJ2-3): DGGITQSPKYLFRKEGQNVTLSCEQNLNHDAMYWYRQDPGQGLRLIYYSQIVNDFQKGDIAEGYSVSREKKESFPLTVTSAQKNPTAFYLCASSISGGTDTQYFGPGTRLTVL.

The chain joins TRBV4-1 to TRBJ1-1; D call uncertain. CDR1 MGHRA and CDR2 YSYEKL come from the germline V gene. Trimming pared 4 bases from V and 2 bases from J, leaving 8 bases between. There are 13 residues in the CDR3. CDR3 coding DNA: TGCGCCAGCAGCCCCCCCGGTAACACTGAAGCTTTCTTT. Its translation: CASSPPGNTEAFF.

The chain joins TRBV27 to TRBJ1-2; weak D call: TRBD1 (5 bases). There are 13 residues in the CDR3. The germline CDR1 and CDR2 sequences are MNHEY and SMNVEV (reference sequence). The ends were cut back, 6 bases at V and 2 bases at J, with 10 bases in the middle. The CDR3 loop is CASRQDGNYGYTF. DNA of the CDR3: TGTGCCAGCAGACAGGACGGAAACTATGGCTACACCTTC.

The V gene is TRBV2, the J gene TRBJ2-3; 8 bases fit TRBD1. CDR1 and CDR2 from the germline V gene are SNHLY and FYNNEI. CDR3 length: 14 amino acids. V gave up 7 bases and J gave up 6 bases; unmatched junction bases: 9. This CDR3 is CASTWQGAGDTQYF. Written as DNA, the CDR3 is TGTGCCAGCACCTGGCAGGGGGCTGGGGATACGCAGTATTTT.

Only one count was recorded for this clone. This rearrangement joins TRBV28 to TRBJ1-1, with D maybe TRBD1 (6 bases). Germline-derived CDR1 and CDR2 are MDHEN and SYDVKM. The CDR3 totals 14 residues. The V gene lost 2 bases and the J gene lost 10 bases, with 17 bases spanning the gap. The DNA of the CDR3 is TGTGCCAGCAGTTTAATGGGGGCCGTTATGGGAGCTTTCTTT. Translated, it gives CASSLMGAVMGAFF.